The sequence of this TCR beta chain was determined in a study of blood T cell repertoires in COVID-19. Background on the study: Samples representing acute and convalescent COVID-19 were sourced from the United States, Italy and Spain.

Germline V gene data show CDR1 as KGHDR and CDR2 as SFDVKD. This CDR3 region has 16 residues. The V and J ends lost 4 bases and 2 bases, in that order; junction bases with no gene match: 7. TCRdb keeps only in-frame clones here, not all; method: immunoSEQ multiplex PCR. The top ten clones hold around 4.9% of a sample with roughly 200,000 clones, 80% to 90% of them seen once. The chain recombines TRBV24-1 with TRBJ2-5; 9 positions match TRBD2. This receptor was obtained from a woman of 80 years or more with acute or convalescent COVID-19. The sequenced material came from peripheral blood. CDR3 protein: CATSDPTSGPQETQYF. The CDR3 DNA sequence: TGTGCCACCAGTGACCCGACTAGCGGACCGCAAGAGACCCAGTACTTC.